A single sample gave rise to the 8 T cell receptor beta chains below, sequenced in a study of T-cell memory formation after mild COVID-19. From the 5' RACE reads, TCRdb called clonotypes with MiXCR, one entry per CDR3 protein. The data show about 190,000 distinct CDR3 sequences, around 17% seen once. Sequencing was carried out using PBMCs or a T cell subset sorted from them (not recorded which). Receptor source: an adult woman who had mild COVID-19 (a few samples of this study predate the infection). Cell type and time point are not known.

A few counts support this clonotype. The CDR3 loop reads CATSRASAGDEQFF. In DNA form, the CDR3 reads TGTGCCACCAGCAGAGCCAGCGCAGGGGATGAGCAGTTCTTC. The gene calls are TRBV15 and TRBJ2-1, with D tentatively TRBD1 (6 bases). Germline CDR1 LNHNV, CDR2 YYDKDF (reference sequence). CDR3 length: 14 residues. Trimming took off 1 base at V and 8 bases at J, with 12 bases between the two ends.

The rearrangement links TRBV14 to TRBJ2-3; TRBD2 agrees at 7 bases. There are 14 residues in the CDR3. Germline V gene lookup returns CDR1 SGHDN and CDR2 FVKESK. V lost 1 base, J lost 6 bases, and 4 bases stayed unmatched. CDR3 sequence (DNA): TGTGCCAGCAGCCAAGGACTAGCTTGGGATACGCAGTATTTT. Protein: CASSQGLAWDTQYF.

This clonotype was observed a handful of times. The rearrangement uses TRBV15 and TRBJ2-7; 9 bases agree with TRBD1. This CDR3 has 15 residues. Germline V gives CDR1 LNHNV, CDR2 YYDKDF (reference sequence). J gave up 6 bases and V 1 base, and 7 bases lay outside the gene matches. In DNA, the CDR3 is TGTGCCACCAGCAGAGCTTGGGACAGGGTTTCCGAGCAGTACTTC. Translating it yields CATSRAWDRVSEQYF.

This clonotype came up a few times. This rearrangement joins TRBV29-1 to TRBJ1-6, with D unresolved. The CDR3 consists of 14 residues. V lost 6 bases and J 10 bases, leaving 19 bases between the germline ends. Per the germline V gene, CDR1 is SQVTM and CDR2 is ANQGSEA. This chain's CDR3 is CSVKPRDDGSPLHF. As DNA, the CDR3 is TGCAGCGTCAAACCTAGGGATGACGGGTCACCCCTCCACTTT.

The rearrangement links TRBV2 to TRBJ2-2; either TRBD1 or TRBD2 may fit D (5 bases each). The CDR3 runs to 14 residues. Germline V gene data show CDR1 as SNHLY and CDR2 as FYNNEI. V was shortened by 6 bases and J by 2 bases, with 10 bases between the two germline ends. The CDR3: CASSAGTNTGELFF. In nucleotides, the CDR3 is TGTGCCAGCAGCGCAGGGACCAACACCGGGGAGCTGTTTTTT. The variable domain in full, completed from reference TRBV2 and TRBJ2-2, reads EPEVTQTPSHQVTQMGQEVILRCVPISNHLYFYWYRQILGQKVEFLVSFYNNEISEKSEIFDDQFSVERPDGSNFTLKIRSTKLEDSAMYFCASSAGTNTGELFFGEGSRLTVL.

The table lists this clonotype with many counts. The chain combines TRBV18 with TRBJ2-5, with 10 positions matching TRBD1. J was trimmed by 3 bases and V by 5 bases; bases with no gene match: 9. The germline V gene encodes CDR1 KGHSH and CDR2 LQKENI. The CDR3 has 16 residues. The CDR3 reads CASSGPGQGIKETQYF. CDR3 coding DNA: TGTGCCAGCTCAGGCCCGGGACAGGGGATAAAAGAGACCCAGTACTTC.

This clonotype was seen many times. V and J are TRBV7-6 and TRBJ1-1; TRBD1 agrees at 7 bases. Per the germline V gene, CDR1 is SGHVS and CDR2 is FNYEAQ. Losses at the gene ends were 4 bases for V and 8 bases for J; bases not matched to a gene: 7. The CDR3 covers 13 residues. CDR3 loop: CASSSRQDREAFF. CDR3 DNA: TGTGCCAGCAGCTCTCGCCAGGACAGGGAAGCTTTCTTT.

This clonotype has only a few counts. The chain is built from TRBV7-8 and TRBJ1-5, with 8 bases matching TRBD1. CDR3 length: 13 amino acids. With 4 bases clipped from V and 8 bases from J, the junction kept 4 bases outside the gene matches. The germline V gene encodes CDR1 SGHVS and CDR2 FQNEAQ. CDR3 DNA sequence: TGTGCCAGCAGCTCAGGGGGCCTTGAGCCCCAGCATTTT. Its protein product is CASSSGGLEPQHF.